Listed below are T cell receptor beta chains from one sample, sequenced in a study of blood T cells in healthy people across ages. MiXCR was run by TCRdb on the 5' RACE reads, yielding one entry per CDR3 protein. The table lists 1.5 million to 1.8 million distinct CDR3 sequences, roughly 43% of them singletons. The sequenced sample was blood. The receptors here all came from a woman under 30 in good health. Both conserved end residues are part of each CDR3. The D gene is left open where the match is weak. Some rows have no size entry. The others give once, few or many, or a class for an expanded clone.

clone_size	v_call	j_call	d_call	cdr3_aa	cdr3_nt
-	TRBV28	TRBJ2-7	-	CASKVAGAYEQYF	TGTGCCAGCAAGGTCGCCGGGGCCTACGAGCAGTACTTC
few	TRBV5-1	TRBJ2-7	-	CASSFGTTLAYEQYF	TGCGCCAGCAGCTTCGGGACAACTCTTGCCTACGAGCAGTACTTC
-	TRBV20-1	TRBJ2-1	TRBD2	CSARDPSGRMDEQFF	TGCAGTGCTAGAGACCCCAGCGGGAGGATGGATGAGCAGTTCTTC
few	TRBV27	TRBJ2-1	TRBD1	CASSFPGQGGVDEQFF	TGTGCCAGCAGTTTCCCGGGACAGGGGGGGGTAGATGAGCAGTTCTTC
once	TRBV11-2	TRBJ2-1	TRBD1	CAGSLRMGFSLGGQGLGNEQFF	TGTGCCGGCAGCTTAAGGATGGGGTTTTCTCTTGGGGGACAGGGGTTAGGGAATGAGCAGTTCTTC
few	TRBV10-3	TRBJ2-3	TRBD2	CAISDLSGGTDTQYF	TGTGCCATCAGTGACCTTTCCGGGGGGACAGATACGCAGTATTTT
-	TRBV7-9	TRBJ1-6	TRBD1	CASTQFRDSYNSPLHF	TGTGCCAGCACCCAATTCCGGGACAGCTATAATTCACCCCTCCACTTT
-	TRBV20-1	TRBJ2-1	TRBD1	CSARRRTGLGEQFF	TGCAGTGCTAGGAGGCGGACAGGTCTGGGTGAGCAGTTCTTC
-	TRBV12-3/TRBV12-4	TRBJ2-3	TRBD1	CASGDREDTDTQYF	TGTGCCAGCGGGGACAGGGAGGACACAGATACGCAGTATTTT
few	TRBV29-1	TRBJ2-5	TRBD2	CSALAGVGEQYF	TGCAGCGCACTAGCGGGAGTGGGGGAGCAGTACTTC
-	TRBV7-2	TRBJ1-1	-	CAGRGAMNTEAFF	TGTGCCGGACGGGGGGCAATGAACACTGAAGCTTTCTTT
few	TRBV14	TRBJ2-1	-	CASSRQLRDEQFF	TGTGCCAGCAGCCGTCAGTTACGCGATGAGCAGTTCTTC
few	TRBV5-4	TRBJ2-3	TRBD2	CASSWPGTSSSTDTQYF	TGTGCCAGCAGCTGGCCCGGGACTAGCAGTAGCACAGATACGCAGTATTTT
-	TRBV20-1	TRBJ1-6	-	CSARGQDGSPLHF	TGCAGTGCTAGAGGCCAGGACGGCTCACCCCTCCACTTT
-	TRBV29-1	TRBJ2-7	TRBD2	CSVGKIAGGPGNEQYF	TGCAGCGTTGGTAAAATAGCGGGAGGGCCGGGAAATGAGCAGTACTTC
-	TRBV7-9	TRBJ1-4	TRBD1	CASSLAPTGDEKLFF	TGTGCCAGCAGCTTAGCCCCAACAGGGGATGAAAAACTGTTTTTT
-	TRBV6-5	TRBJ2-7	-	CASSRDTFSYEQYF	TGTGCCAGCAGCCGGGACACCTTCTCCTACGAGCAGTACTTC
-	TRBV6-6	TRBJ1-1	-	CASSYPLLQNTEAFF	TGTGCCAGCAGTTATCCCCTTCTACAGAACACTGAAGCTTTCTTT
many	TRBV7-9	TRBJ1-4	-	CASSFGQREKLFF	TGTGCCAGCAGCTTCGGACAGCGGGAAAAACTGTTTTTT
-	TRBV27	TRBJ2-7	TRBD1	CASRYQGVAYEQYF	TGTGCCAGCAGGTACCAGGGGGTAGCCTACGAGCAGTACTTC
few	TRBV10-3	TRBJ2-7	-	CAISDTGTSDEQYF	TGTGCCATCAGTGACACAGGGACCAGCGACGAGCAGTACTTC
once	TRBV12-3/TRBV12-4	TRBJ2-7	-	CASSQRGHEQYF	TGTGCCAGCAGCCAACGGGGCCACGAGCAGTACTTC
few	TRBV7-2	TRBJ2-3	-	CASSSAGLNTDTQYF	TGTGCCAGCAGCTCCGCGGGGCTGAACACAGATACGCAGTATTTT
-	TRBV28	TRBJ2-3	-	CASSLSPRWDTQYF	TGTGCCAGCAGTTTATCACCCCGATGGGATACGCAGTATTTT
-	TRBV29-1	TRBJ1-2	-	CSVEVASEGNYGYTF	TGCAGCGTTGAAGTTGCGTCAGAGGGGAACTATGGCTACACCTTC
-	TRBV25-1	TRBJ2-1	TRBD1	CASRPHRTGRSYNEQFF	TGTGCCAGCAGACCACATAGGACAGGGCGCTCCTACAATGAGCAGTTCTTC
few	TRBV20-1	TRBJ1-6	-	CSAFRDRQGPLHF	TGCAGTGCTTTCCGGGATCGTCAGGGACCCCTCCACTTT
few	TRBV13	TRBJ2-7	-	CASSLGGFSSYEQYF	TGTGCCAGCAGCTTAGGCGGGTTTAGCTCCTACGAGCAGTACTTC
-	TRBV7-2	TRBJ2-7	-	CASSHIRGGLGYNEQYF	TGTGCCAGCAGCCACATCAGGGGGGGACTGGGATACAATGAGCAGTACTTC
-	TRBV4-3	TRBJ1-4	-	CASSHVPGPLEKLFF	TGCGCCAGCAGCCATGTCCCCGGTCCTCTAGAAAAACTGTTTTTT
-	TRBV20-1	TRBJ1-1	-	CSAGQQGYTEAFF	TGCAGTGCCGGTCAACAGGGATACACTGAAGCTTTCTTT
few	TRBV6-1	TRBJ2-5	TRBD2	CASVVSAGGGETQYF	TGTGCCAGCGTCGTGTCGGCGGGGGGAGGGGAGACCCAGTACTTC
-	TRBV10-3	TRBJ1-1	-	CAISRGINTEAFF	TGTGCCATCAGTCGGGGGATCAACACTGAAGCTTTCTTT
-	TRBV7-9	TRBJ2-2	-	CASTLPVFGELFF	TGTGCCAGCACCCTACCTGTTTTCGGGGAGCTGTTTTTT
-	TRBV19	TRBJ2-5	TRBD1	CASSKSGQGARETQYF	TGTGCCAGTAGTAAATCGGGACAGGGGGCGCGAGAGACCCAGTACTTC
-	TRBV30	TRBJ2-5	-	CAWVAREGETQYF	TGTGCCTGGGTCGCGAGGGAAGGTGAGACCCAGTACTTC
once	TRBV20-1	TRBJ2-3	-	CSAPRDGTSTDTQYF	TGCAGTGCGCCCCGGGACGGGACTAGCACAGATACGCAGTATTTT
-	TRBV9	TRBJ2-3	-	CASSGSGTPDTQYF	TGTGCCAGCAGCGGCTCCGGGACACCAGATACGCAGTATTTT
-	TRBV24-1	TRBJ1-2	-	CATSDLRNYGYTF	TGTGCCACCAGTGATTTGCGGAACTATGGCTACACCTTC
-	TRBV25-1	TRBJ2-3	-	CASSTWGETVNVWPHSDTQYF	TGTGCCAGCAGTACCTGGGGAGAGACGGTCAACGTATGGCCACACTCAGATACGCAGTATTTT
few	TRBV4-3	TRBJ2-5	TRBD2	CASSQDQNIAGGPVEQYF	TGCGCCAGCAGCCAAGATCAGAATATAGCGGGAGGGCCGGTAGAGCAGTACTTC
-	TRBV7-9	TRBJ2-3	-	CASYPLAVVTDTQYF	TGTGCCAGCTACCCGCTTGCGGTGGTTACAGATACGCAGTATTTT
few	TRBV27	TRBJ2-7	TRBD1	CASSSGPGQASYEQYF	TGTGCCAGCAGTTCTGGACCGGGACAGGCATCCTACGAGCAGTACTTC
-	TRBV5-1	TRBJ2-3	-	CASSPSSTSTDTQYF	TGCGCCAGCAGCCCGTCAAGTACTAGCACAGATACGCAGTATTTT
few	TRBV7-9	TRBJ2-7	TRBD1	CASSVTGTGKSEQYF	TGTGCCAGCAGCGTAACCGGGACAGGGAAAAGCGAGCAGTACTTC
-	TRBV4-3	TRBJ2-3	-	CASSRSGQPNTDTQYF	TGCGCCAGCAGCCGATCGGGCCAGCCCAACACAGATACGCAGTATTTT
-	TRBV10-3	TRBJ1-6	TRBD1	CAISDRDRGDSPLHF	TGTGCCATCAGTGACCGGGACAGGGGAGATTCACCCCTCCACTTT
-	TRBV29-1	TRBJ1-1	-	CSVEVAGRSITEAFF	TGCAGCGTTGAGGTTGCTGGCCGGTCTATCACTGAAGCTTTCTTT
few	TRBV3-1	TRBJ2-5	TRBD2	CASVLIGGSQETQYF	TGTGCCAGCGTCCTAATCGGGGGGTCACAAGAGACCCAGTACTTC